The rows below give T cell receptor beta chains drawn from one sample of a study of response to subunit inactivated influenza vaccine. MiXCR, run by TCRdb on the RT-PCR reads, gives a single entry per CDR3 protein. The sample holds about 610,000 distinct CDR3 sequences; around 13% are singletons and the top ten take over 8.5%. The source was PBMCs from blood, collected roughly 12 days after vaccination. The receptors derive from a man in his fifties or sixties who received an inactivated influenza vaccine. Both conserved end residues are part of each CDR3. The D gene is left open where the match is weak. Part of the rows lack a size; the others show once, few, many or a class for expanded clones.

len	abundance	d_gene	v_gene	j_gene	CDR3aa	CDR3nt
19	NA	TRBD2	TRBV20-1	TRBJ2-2	CSARDLRLAGTPNTGELFF	TGCAGTGCTAGAGATCTGAGACTAGCGGGAACTCCGAACACCGGGGAGCTGTTTTTT
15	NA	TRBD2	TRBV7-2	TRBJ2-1	CASSLVGGVGNEQFF	TGTGCCAGCAGCTTAGTTGGGGGGGTTGGTAATGAGCAGTTCTTC
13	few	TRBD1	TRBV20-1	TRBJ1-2	CSASRTGGDGYTF	TGCAGTGCTAGTCGGACAGGGGGAGATGGCTACACCTTC
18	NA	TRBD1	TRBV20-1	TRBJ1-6	CSARWTDSGQGGNSPLHF	TGCAGTGCTAGGTGGACTGACAGTGGGCAGGGGGGTAATTCACCCCTCCACTTT
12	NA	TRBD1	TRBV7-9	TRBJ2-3	CASSLRGNTQYF	TGTGCCAGCAGCCTCAGGGGGAATACGCAGTATTTT
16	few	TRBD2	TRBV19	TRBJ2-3	CASSLGLAGVGDTQYF	TGTGCCAGTAGCCTGGGACTAGCGGGAGTCGGAGATACGCAGTATTTT
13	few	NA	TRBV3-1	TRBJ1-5	CASSQSRDQPQHF	TGTGCCAGCAGCCAAAGTCGTGATCAGCCCCAGCATTTT
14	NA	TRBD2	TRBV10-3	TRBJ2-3	CAIWAGGGTDTQYF	TGTGCCATCTGGGCGGGAGGTGGGACAGATACGCAGTATTTT
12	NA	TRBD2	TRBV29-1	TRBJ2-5	CSVGTSRKTQYF	TGCAGCGTTGGGACTAGCAGAAAGACCCAGTACTTC
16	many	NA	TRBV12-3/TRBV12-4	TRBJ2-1	CASTKVGTGSYNEQFF	TGTGCCAGCACCAAAGTAGGGACGGGATCCTACAATGAGCAGTTCTTC
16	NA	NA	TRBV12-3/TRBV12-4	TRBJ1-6	CASSPYLTDDNSPLHF	TGTGCCAGCAGCCCATACCTGACAGATGATAATTCACCCCTCCACTTT
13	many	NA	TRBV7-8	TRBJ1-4	CASSLQAYQGLFF	TGTGCCAGCAGCCTCCAGGCTTACCAGGGGCTGTTTTTT
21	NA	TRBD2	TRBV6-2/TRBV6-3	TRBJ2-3	CASSYFRMGLAGGPREDTQYF	TGTGCCAGCAGTTACTTCCGGATGGGACTAGCGGGGGGGCCTCGGGAAGATACGCAGTATTTT
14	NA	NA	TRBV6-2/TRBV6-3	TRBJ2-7	CASSYSLQGPEQYF	TGTGCCAGCAGTTACTCGCTCCAGGGGCCCGAGCAGTACTTC
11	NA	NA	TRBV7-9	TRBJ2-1	CASSSTYEQFF	TGTGCCAGCAGCTCCACGTATGAGCAGTTCTTC
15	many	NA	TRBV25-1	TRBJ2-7	CASSGEPRVLGRQYF	TGTGCCAGCAGTGGCGAGCCTCGGGTACTGGGGAGGCAGTACTTC
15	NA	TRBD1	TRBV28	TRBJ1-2	CASSGGQIRFYGYTF	TGTGCCAGCAGTGGGGGACAGATCAGGTTTTATGGCTACACCTTC
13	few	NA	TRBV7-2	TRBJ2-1	CASSPHHLYEQFF	TGTGCCAGCAGCCCCCACCACCTGTATGAGCAGTTCTTC